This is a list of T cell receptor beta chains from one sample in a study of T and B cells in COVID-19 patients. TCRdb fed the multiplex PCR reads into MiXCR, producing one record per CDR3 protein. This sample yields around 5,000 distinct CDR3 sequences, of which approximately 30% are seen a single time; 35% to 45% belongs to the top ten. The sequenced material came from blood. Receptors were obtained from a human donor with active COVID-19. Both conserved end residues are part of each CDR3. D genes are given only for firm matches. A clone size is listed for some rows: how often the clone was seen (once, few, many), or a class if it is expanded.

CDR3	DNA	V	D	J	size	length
CVAASGVSTDTQYF	TGTGTCGCCGCTAGCGGGGTTAGCACAGATACGCAGTATTTT	TRBV30	TRBD2	TRBJ2-3	few	14
CASSGPGLGTDTQYF	TGTGCCAGCAGTGGACCGGGACTAGGCACAGATACGCAGTATTTT	TRBV6-5	TRBD2	TRBJ2-3	medium-sized	15
CASSYSWSSYNEQFF	TGTGCCAGCAGTTACTCGTGGAGCTCCTACAATGAGCAGTTCTTC	TRBV6-5	-	TRBJ2-1	-	15
CATSAWGAGELFF	TGTGCCACCAGTGCTTGGGGGGCCGGGGAGCTGTTTTTT	TRBV24-1	-	TRBJ2-2	-	13
CAIRRGREVGYGYTF	TGTGCCATCAGGAGGGGGAGGGAGGTTGGCTATGGCTACACCTTC	TRBV10-3	-	TRBJ1-2	-	15
CASSLADEVVFFSEAFF	TGTGCCAGCAGTTTAGCCGACGAGGTGGTGTTTTTTTCTGAAGCTTTCTTT	TRBV12-3/TRBV12-4	-	TRBJ1-1	-	17
CASTTGTGMYEQYF	TGTGCCAGCACCACCGGGACAGGGATGTACGAGCAGTACTTC	TRBV6-5	TRBD1	TRBJ2-7	medium-sized	14
CASSRRGRVEGYTF	TGTGCCAGCAGTCGCCGGGGGAGGGTGGAAGGCTACACCTTC	TRBV27	-	TRBJ1-2	medium-sized	14
CAISEGTDEQYF	TGTGCCATCAGTGAGGGGACAGACGAGCAGTACTTC	TRBV10-3	TRBD1	TRBJ2-7	-	12
CSAGSRVIGYGYTF	TGCAGTGCTGGGTCCAGGGTGATCGGCTATGGCTACACCTTC	TRBV20-1	-	TRBJ1-2	-	14
CASSQVATGVTYEQYF	TGCGCCAGCAGCCAAGTAGCAACAGGGGTCACCTACGAGCAGTACTTC	TRBV4-3	TRBD1	TRBJ2-7	-	16
CASSLDRLDTEAFF	TGTGCCAGCAGCCTAGACAGATTGGACACTGAAGCTTTCTTT	TRBV11-1	-	TRBJ1-1	-	14
CATGQSPWGEQFF	TGTGCCACCGGACAGTCCCCCTGGGGTGAGCAGTTCTTC	TRBV24-1	-	TRBJ2-1	-	13
CATSDLRTGDGYTF	TGTGCCACCAGTGATCTACGAACAGGGGATGGCTACACCTTC	TRBV24-1	TRBD1	TRBJ1-2	few	14
CASSLGVSGANVLTF	TGCGCCAGCAGCTTGGGAGTAAGTGGGGCCAACGTCCTGACTTTC	TRBV5-1	-	TRBJ2-6	-	15
CASSPGTSGSFYNEQFF	TGCGCCAGCAGCCCCGGGACTAGCGGGAGTTTCTACAATGAGCAGTTCTTC	TRBV5-1	TRBD2	TRBJ2-1	-	17
CASSVGDRGYEQYF	TGTGCCAGCAGCGTAGGGGACAGGGGCTACGAGCAGTACTTC	TRBV9	TRBD1	TRBJ2-7	-	14
CASRKGGDGEKLFF	TGTGCCAGCAGAAAAGGAGGGGACGGTGAAAAACTGTTTTTT	TRBV6-5	-	TRBJ1-4	few	14
CASSLRGGLMAGELFF	TGTGCCAGCAGCTTAAGGGGGGGACTCATGGCCGGGGAGCTGTTTTTT	TRBV7-6	-	TRBJ2-2	-	16
CASSSGTGAYNEQFF	TGTGCCAGCAGCTCCGGGACAGGTGCCTACAATGAGCAGTTCTTC	TRBV5-4	TRBD1	TRBJ2-1	-	15
CASSYLTGTNYGYTF	TGTGCCAGCAGTTACCTGACAGGGACTAACTATGGCTACACCTTC	TRBV6-5	TRBD1	TRBJ1-2	medium-sized	15
CASKTGTALRGYTF	TGTGCCAGCAAAACCGGGACAGCCCTGAGGGGCTACACCTTC	TRBV19	TRBD1	TRBJ1-2	medium-sized	14
CASSVQRNEKLFF	TGTGCCAGTAGTGTACAGCGAAATGAAAAACTGTTTTTT	TRBV19	-	TRBJ1-4	medium-sized	13
CASRPHLRGRRVGSNQPQHF	TGTGCCAGCAGACCTCATCTAAGGGGAAGGCGGGTCGGGAGCAATCAGCCCCAGCATTTT	TRBV2	-	TRBJ1-5	-	20
CASTNTGSDRVPYYEQYF	TGTGCCAGCACTAATACGGGTTCAGACAGGGTCCCCTACTACGAGCAGTACTTC	TRBV6-2/TRBV6-3	TRBD1	TRBJ2-7	-	18
CASSRVLADTQYF	TGTGCCAGCAGCAGAGTGCTAGCGGATACGCAGTATTTT	TRBV7-6	-	TRBJ2-3	-	13
CATGSDAVSYGYTF	TGTGCCACCGGCTCAGACGCGGTCTCCTATGGCTACACCTTC	TRBV15	-	TRBJ1-2	medium-sized	14
CASSFGGRQADTQYF	TGTGCCAGCAGTTTTGGGGGTCGGCAGGCAGATACGCAGTATTTT	TRBV6-5	-	TRBJ2-3	medium-sized	15
CASSPKLRQGQTQYF	TGTGCCAGCAGCCCCAAGCTTCGACAGGGACAGACCCAGTACTTC	TRBV7-9	TRBD1	TRBJ2-5	few	15
CASSRGQYEQYF	TGTGCCAGCAGCCGTGGCCAGTACGAGCAGTACTTC	TRBV7-9	-	TRBJ2-7	few	12
CASSLGQIYEGQYF	TGTGCCAGCAGTTTAGGGCAGATCTACGAAGGGCAGTACTTC	TRBV12-3/TRBV12-4	-	TRBJ2-7	-	14
CATHPGQPFEKLFF	TGTGCCACCCATCCGGGACAGCCATTCGAAAAACTGTTTTTT	TRBV19	TRBD1	TRBJ1-4	medium-sized	14
CASSSEAGLAGGGKTQYF	TGTGCCAGCAGCTCCGAAGCGGGACTAGCGGGAGGGGGAAAGACCCAGTACTTC	TRBV7-9	TRBD2	TRBJ2-5	few	18
CASSLAPGGSAGELFF	TGCGCCAGCAGCTTGGCTCCAGGAGGTTCGGCCGGGGAGCTGTTTTTT	TRBV5-1	-	TRBJ2-2	-	16
CAWSVSARNTEAFF	TGTGCCTGGAGTGTAAGTGCGAGAAACACTGAAGCTTTCTTT	TRBV30	-	TRBJ1-1	few	14
CATSRDRGESYEQYF	TGTGCCACCAGCAGAGATCGGGGGGAGTCATACGAGCAGTACTTC	TRBV15	TRBD2	TRBJ2-7	-	15
CASSDSYNEQFF	TGTGCCAGCAGCGACAGCTACAATGAGCAGTTCTTC	TRBV7-6	-	TRBJ2-1	-	12
CAWSVGRLTQYF	TGTGCCTGGAGTGTCGGGCGTCTTACGCAGTATTTT	TRBV30	-	TRBJ2-3	medium-sized	12
CASSIRGQVVNEQFF	TGTGCCAGTAGTATCAGGGGGCAGGTAGTCAATGAGCAGTTCTTC	TRBV19	TRBD1	TRBJ2-1	-	15
CASSLRGRDQPQHF	TGTGCCAGCTCCCTCCGGGGCAGAGATCAGCCCCAGCATTTT	TRBV19	-	TRBJ1-5	medium-sized	14
CASSLQGAVGLTDEQYF	TGTGCCAGCAGTTTACAGGGGGCAGTCGGGCTGACTGACGAGCAGTACTTC	TRBV6-4	TRBD1	TRBJ2-7	many	17
CAGGENEKLFF	TGTGCCGGTGGGGAGAATGAAAAACTGTTTTTT	TRBV7-9	-	TRBJ1-4	few	11
CASSRTGVIKGYTF	TGCGCCAGCAGCAGGACAGGAGTAATTAAGGGCTACACCTTC	TRBV5-1	TRBD1	TRBJ1-2	-	14
CASLDGGYGYTFLDGGYGYTF	-	TRBV6-2/TRBV6-3	-	TRBJ1-2	medium-sized	21
CASSLSGQGNEQFF	TGTGCCAGCAGTTTATCGGGACAGGGGAACGAGCAGTTCTTC	TRBV12-3/TRBV12-4	TRBD1	TRBJ2-1	medium-sized	14
CASSNRDYTDTQYF	TGTGCCAGCAGTAACCGGGACTACACAGATACGCAGTATTTT	TRBV27	TRBD2	TRBJ2-3	medium-sized	14
CASRRTGVYEQYF	TGTGCCAGCAGGAGGACAGGGGTGTACGAGCAGTACTTC	TRBV6-5	TRBD1	TRBJ2-7	medium-sized	13
CASSFEGPYGYTF	TGTGCCAGCAGTTTTGAGGGGCCCTATGGCTACACCTTC	TRBV12-3/TRBV12-4	-	TRBJ1-2	medium-sized	13